Listed below are T cell receptor beta chains from one sample, sequenced in a study of blood T cells in healthy people across ages. MiXCR, applied by TCRdb to the 5' RACE reads, yields one record per CDR3 protein. The sample records some 1 million distinct CDR3 sequences, under 55% being singletons. Input material: blood. Receptors were obtained from a woman aged 55-70 years in good health. Each CDR3 is given with its conserved first and last residue. Fields, in order: V gene, CDR3 protein.

v_gene: TRBV29-1
CDR3aa: CSVEGIYNEQFF

v_gene: TRBV6-4
CDR3aa: CASSTANTEAFF

v_gene: TRBV27
CDR3aa: CASTMRLARSYNEQFF

v_gene: TRBV20-1
CDR3aa: CSARSPASGSNEQFF

v_gene: TRBV7-2
CDR3aa: CASSLGTSGRLKDTQYF

v_gene: TRBV7-8
CDR3aa: CASSLRSRRRQGFTDTQYF

v_gene: TRBV5-1
CDR3aa: CASSSQGAEAFF

v_gene: TRBV20-1
CDR3aa: CSARVTGPYEQYF

v_gene: TRBV5-1
CDR3aa: CASSLAAGGRALSYEQYF

v_gene: TRBV28
CDR3aa: CASSTYSRLAGEEQNIQYF

v_gene: TRBV20-1
CDR3aa: CSATSANYEQYF

v_gene: TRBV10-3
CDR3aa: CAIRADGTDTQYF

v_gene: TRBV7-9
CDR3aa: CASSPPGGFAYEQYF

v_gene: TRBV6-1
CDR3aa: CASSLAGQVWETQYF

v_gene: TRBV29-1
CDR3aa: CSVEWDNSGANVLTF

v_gene: TRBV5-1
CDR3aa: CASSVGGAYGYTF

v_gene: TRBV4-2
CDR3aa: CASSQRVEARRGNQILTDTQYF

v_gene: TRBV7-9
CDR3aa: CASSPGGESYGYTF

v_gene: TRBV6-5
CDR3aa: CASSYLTGGETQYF

v_gene: TRBV7-6
CDR3aa: CASVAGGPSTDTQYF

v_gene: TRBV20-1
CDR3aa: CSARTRGGRPYEQYF

v_gene: TRBV5-1
CDR3aa: CASSYGQGLIYEQYF

v_gene: TRBV29-1
CDR3aa: CSVDGPKQGLPDTQYF

v_gene: TRBV5-1
CDR3aa: CASSSGDRVSGYTF

v_gene: TRBV7-2
CDR3aa: CASSLTTSYEQYF

v_gene: TRBV12-3/TRBV12-4
CDR3aa: CASSSGALQETQYF

v_gene: TRBV20-1
CDR3aa: CSASLRTSENEQFF

v_gene: TRBV29-1
CDR3aa: CSVEVQPGYGYTF

v_gene: TRBV6-6
CDR3aa: CASTTSGGGNEQYF

v_gene: TRBV10-3
CDR3aa: CAISTIDTQYF

v_gene: TRBV5-5
CDR3aa: CASSLTVPSYEQYF

v_gene: TRBV5-1
CDR3aa: CASSLRGQDYGYTF

v_gene: TRBV12-3/TRBV12-4
CDR3aa: CASSFEGSRTAIWLEQFF

v_gene: TRBV20-1
CDR3aa: CSAQEDSTPSLAYEQYF